The 22 T cell receptor beta chains below all came from one sample that was sequenced in a study of alternative splicing in chronic myeloid leukemia remission. Overall study: Trial remission samples were taken at major or complete molecular response, at 12 or 24 months.

Poly-A-selected mRNA from 1 ug total RNA formed the libraries. TCRdb re-called the bulk RNA-seq reads; every CDR3 protein appears as one record, without DNA. This sample's table has approximately 59 distinct CDR3 sequences. The sample consisted of PBMCs or total blood leukocytes (not recorded which), taken during remission. The origin of the receptors is an adult with chronic myeloid leukemia.

The chain carries TRBV30 and TRBJ1-6. The germline CDR1 and CDR2 sequences are GTSNPN and SVGIG (reference sequence). The CDR3 extends over 14 amino acids. The CDR3 sequence: CAGARPPYNSPLHF.

The chain is built from TRBV19 and TRBJ2-4; TCRdb names TRBD2, which stays unverified in the absence of DNA. Germline V gene lookup returns CDR1 LNHDA and CDR2 SQIVND (reference sequence). The CDR3 contains 15 residues. The CDR3 protein is CASSGPGDGKNIQYF.

The gene calls are TRBV2 and TRBJ2-1; TCRdb selects TRBD2, and the lack of DNA leaves this call unchecked. The length of the CDR3 is 16 residues. The germline CDR1 and CDR2 sequences are SNHLY and FYNNEI. CDR3 loop: CASSESWLAGGNEQFF.

V is TRBV20/OR9-2 and J is TRBJ2-7; the TRBD1 assignment by TCRdb is unverifiable without DNA. TRBV20/OR9-2 is sorted into the ORF group, with uncertain function. The CDR3 covers 14 residues. CDR3 loop: CSADPPDRVHEQYF.

The rearrangement joins TRBV5-1 to TRBJ1-1. The CDR3 contains 13 residues. Germline CDR1 SGHRS, CDR2 YFSETQ. The CDR3 protein is CASSLRQNTEAFF.

The chain is built from TRBV30 and TRBJ2-5; TCRdb designates TRBD2, a call that cannot be tested without DNA. The germline gives CDR1 GTSNPN, CDR2 SVGIG (reference sequence). This CDR3 has 13 amino acids. The CDR3: CAWSRGGKETQYF.

The V call is TRBV30, the J call TRBJ1-4. Germline lookup yields CDR1 GTSNPN and CDR2 SVGIG (reference sequence). This CDR3 spans 13 amino acids. The CDR3 loop is CAWMGQPNEKLFF.

This clonotype has only one observation. This chain links TRBV7-2 with TRBJ1-5. CDR3 length: 15 amino acids. The germline V gene has CDR1 SGHTA and CDR2 FQGNSA. The CDR3 reads CASSSLGEGSQPQHF.

V gene TRBV25-1 combines with J gene TRBJ1-3. Germline loops: CDR1 MGHDK, CDR2 SYGVNS. The CDR3 is made up of 15 amino acids. The CDR3 reads CASSEGGVPRYTIYF.

V and J are TRBV19 and TRBJ1-2. The CDR3 totals 16 residues. Per germline, CDR1 LNHDA and CDR2 SQIVND (reference sequence). CDR3 sequence reads: CASSERRGRPNYGYTF.

This clonotype appeared a few times. The chain carries TRBV10-3 and TRBJ2-2; TCRdb designates TRBD2, a call that cannot be tested without DNA. Germline-derived CDR1 and CDR2 are ENHRY and SYGVKD. CDR3 size: 16 residues. Here the CDR3 reads CAISRGDLAGTGELFF.

The chain uses TRBV29-1 and TRBJ2-7; TCRdb selects TRBD2, and the lack of DNA leaves this call unchecked. This CDR3 contains 14 residues. CDR1 is SQVTM and CDR2 is ANQGSEA in the germline V gene. CDR3 protein: CSARLALRGYEQYF.

The chain has TRBV4-1 and TRBJ1-4; TCRdb outputs TRBD1, but without DNA this stays unchecked. Germline V gene sequence: CDR1 MGHRA, CDR2 YSYEKL. The CDR3 is made up of 16 amino acids. The CDR3 loop reads CASSQGTAATNEKLFF.

This rearrangement joins TRBV6-2 or TRBV6-3 to TRBJ2-3; TCRdb calls TRBD2, which cannot be checked without DNA. Germline CDR1 and CDR2: MNHEY and SVGEGT. The CDR3 is 14 residues long. This CDR3 reads CASSSGQETDTQYF.

The chain has TRBV21-1 and TRBJ1-5; TCRdb's D call, TRBD1, is unchecked because there is no DNA. TRBV21-1 is a pseudogene segment. CDR3 length: 13 residues. The chain's CDR3 is CASKSQGTQPQHF.

The chain joins TRBV6-6 to TRBJ2-3; with no DNA, the TCRdb D assignment of TRBD2 cannot be verified. This CDR3 has 15 amino acids. In germline, CDR1 is MNHNY, CDR2 SVGAGI (reference sequence). The CDR3 sequence is CASSPRVEAGDTQYF.

This chain uses TRBV13 with TRBJ2-7; TCRdb outputs TRBD2, but without DNA this stays unchecked. The CDR3 runs 16 residues. Germline CDR1 and CDR2: PRHDT and FYEKMQ (reference sequence). CDR3 amino acids: CASSSPSGRLSYEQYF.

The chain has TRBV12-3 or TRBV12-4 and TRBJ2-3; TCRdb gives TRBD2 as the D gene, but with no DNA this cannot be confirmed. The CDR3 totals 15 residues. The CDR3 reads CASRPFGGLTDTQYF.

The V and J genes are TRBV29-1 and TRBJ1-2. Per the germline V gene, CDR1 is SQVTM and CDR2 is ANQGSEA. The CDR3 runs 11 residues. The chain's CDR3 is CSVTDNYRYTF.

The chain has TRBV29-1 and TRBJ2-7; the TCRdb D gene call, TRBD2, has no DNA to confirm it. The CDR3 is 13 amino acids. Germline CDR1 reads SQVTM; CDR2 reads ANQGSEA. This CDR3 is CSVDVSGSHEQYF.

This clonotype appeared a single time. This rearrangement joins TRBV6-2 or TRBV6-3 to TRBJ2-1; the TCRdb D gene call, TRBD2, has no DNA to confirm it. The CDR3 is 16 amino acids. Germline values: CDR1 MNHEY, CDR2 SVGEGT. CDR3 amino acids: CASSSKLGLAGTEQFF.

The V call is TRBV12-3 or TRBV12-4, the J call TRBJ2-1; TCRdb's D call of TRBD2 is untestable without DNA. CDR3 length: 14 amino acids. The CDR3: CASSWEGRHNEQFF.